The present entry profiles one T cell receptor (beta chain) with its context. The antigen is not known. Then a second PCR, running about 6 to 11 cycles, was carried out with a sample-barcoded 5' primer and a J-beta primer mix. MiXCR, applied by TCRdb to the 5' RACE reads, yields one record per CDR3 protein. The data contain roughly 1.4 million distinct CDR3 sequences, approximately 59% of them singletons. Extracted total RNA amounted to at least 6 micrograms for each sample. The data were taken from a study of blood T cells in healthy people across ages. General study findings and limits: CMV infection status of these donors was not known. The study could not conclusively compare naive and antigen-experienced cells, given its unsorted PBMCs.

V was trimmed by 2 bases and J by 3 bases, leaving 10 bases between them. In germline, CDR1 is MNHNY, CDR2 SVGAGI (reference sequence). This CDR3 region has 14 residues. Sample: blood. The sequence was obtained from a man aged 18 to 30 in good health. This sequence joins TRBV6-6 and TRBJ1-2; D not resolved. The CDR3 DNA is TGTGCCAGCAGTTACGAGGGAGGGCACTATGGCTACACCTTC. This translates into CASSYEGGHYGYTF.